The sequence of this T cell receptor beta chain was determined in a study of Graves' ophthalmopathy and Graves' hyperthyroidism. Comments on this clonotype: Its antigen remains unknown.

Certain patients, namely those with other autoimmune diseases, uncontrolled infections, pregnancy or lactation, were excluded. Germline CDR1 KGHDR, CDR2 SFDVKD. With 4 bases removed from V and 9 bases from J, the gap between germline ends came to 18 bases. This CDR3 is built from 15 residues. The sequenced template was RNA, covering the TCR beta CDR3 region. An opening RT-PCR round employed HTBI primers and preceded a second-round multiplex PCR. TCRdb reprocessed the multiplex PCR reads via MiXCR and lists one record per CDR3 protein. This table has roughly 700,000 distinct CDR3 sequences, about 44% appearing once. Points from the study as a whole: The authors also found most expanded thyroid clonotypes above 0.001 frequency in blood.

The chain is built from TRBV24-1 and TRBJ1-5, with TRBD1 as a possible D gene (5 bases). The sequence came from an adult man with Graves' ophthalmopathy. Sequenced material: peripheral blood. Written as DNA, the CDR3 is TGTGCCACCAGTGACATGTTGGGGACCTCGTCGCCCCAGCATTTT. Translated: CATSDMLGTSSPQHF.